Listed below are T cell receptor beta chains from one sample, sequenced in a study of long-term antiretroviral therapy in people with HIV. Produced via immunoSEQ multiplex PCR; TCRdb's table is partial and in-frame only. The repertoire includes more than 20,000 clones, 70% to 85% of them detected once, and more than 3.5% sits in the top ten. Sample: unsorted PBMCs, taken 0.5 years after starting antiretroviral therapy. Receptors were obtained from a man younger than 35 with HIV. CDR3s include the opening cysteine and the closing phenylalanine or tryptophan. D genes are given only for firm matches. Clone size, where shown, is once, few, many, or a class for clones that have expanded.

clone size | D gene | J gene | V gene | CDR3 DNA | CDR3 protein
- | TRBD1 | TRBJ1-4 | TRBV28 | TGTGCCAGCAGTTATCGGGACAGGTTAACGAATAATGAAAAACTGTTTTTT | CASSYRDRLTNNEKLFF
- | - | TRBJ1-1 | TRBV29-1 | TGCAGCGTCTCCCGGGGGAACACTGAAGCTTTCTTT | CSVSRGNTEAFF
- | - | TRBJ2-7 | TRBV7-9 | TGTGCCAGCAACCCGCCTGGCGAAGGACCCTACGAGCAGTACTTC | CASNPPGEGPYEQYF
- | - | TRBJ2-1 | TRBV10-3 | TGTGCCATCAGCCGGGAGCCCCCCTACAATGAGCAGTTCTTC | CAISREPPYNEQFF
- | TRBD2 | TRBJ2-1 | TRBV2 | TGTGCCAGCAGTGAAGCGAGGGTAGCGGGAGTCAACAATGAGCAGTTCTTC | CASSEARVAGVNNEQFF
- | - | TRBJ1-5 | TRBV5-4 | TGTGCCAGCAGCCAACAGGGTTACAATCAGCCCCAGCATTTT | CASSQQGYNQPQHF
- | TRBD1 | TRBJ1-1 | TRBV6-9 | TGTGCCAGCAGTGTCTCGGGACAGTTGAACACTGAAGCTTTCTTT | CASSVSGQLNTEAFF
few | - | TRBJ2-7 | TRBV18 | TGTGCCAGCTCACCAGTGGCTACAGCCTACGAGCAGTACTTC | CASSPVATAYEQYF
- | - | TRBJ1-6 | TRBV11-2 | TGCGCCAGCAGCTTGGGGGGCAGTCATAATTCACCCCTCCACTTT | CASSLGGSHNSPLHF
- | - | TRBJ2-5 | TRBV30 | TGTGCCTGGGGTCGAGAGACCCAGTACTTC | CAWGRETQYF
- | - | TRBJ2-7 | TRBV5-5 | TGTGCCAGCAGCTTCGGCCACAGGGCGCCCGAGCAGTACTTC | CASSFGHRAPEQYF
- | - | TRBJ2-7 | TRBV20-1 | TGCAGTGTAAGGACCGTCTACGAGCAGTACTTC | CSVRTVYEQYF
- | TRBD2 | TRBJ2-1 | TRBV6-1 | TGTGCCAGCAGTGTGCTTAGCGGGAGGGTATACAATGAGCAGTTCTTC | CASSVLSGRVYNEQFF
- | - | TRBJ2-7 | TRBV6-1 | TGTGCCAGCAGTGCAGGGACAACTATCTACGAGCAGTACTTC | CASSAGTTIYEQYF
- | TRBD1 | TRBJ2-5 | TRBV27 | TGTGCCAGCAGTGAAGGGACAGGGAGGGGGACCCAGTACTTC | CASSEGTGRGTQYF
- | - | TRBJ1-5 | TRBV4-3 | TGCGCCAGCAGCCAAGTTTTGTCCGCGTCAGTTCAGCCCCAGCATTTT | CASSQVLSASVQPQHF
- | TRBD1 | TRBJ1-2 | TRBV6-5 | TGTGCCAGCAGGACAGGGAGCTATGGCTACACCTTC | CASRTGSYGYTF
- | - | TRBJ1-5 | TRBV6-6 | TGTGCCAGTTCGGGTAGCAATCAGCCCCAGCATTTT | CASSGSNQPQHF
- | - | TRBJ1-6 | TRBV28 | TGTGCCAGCAGCAAGGCCGGGACACGGTCATTCACCCTCCACTTT | CASSKAGTRSFTLHF
- | - | TRBJ1-4 | TRBV10-3 | TGTGCCATCAAAGAGGGGCCCTTAGAAAAACTGTTTTTT | CAIKEGPLEKLFF